This TCR beta chain was sequenced in a study of human T cells and chemical hapten exposure. TCRdb fed the RACE reads into MiXCR, producing one record per CDR3 protein. The data show more than 75,000 distinct CDR3 sequences, more than 8.5% seen once. Trimming took 5 bases from V and 0 from J; bases not matched to a gene: 17. This CDR3 has 20 amino acids. Germline V gives CDR1 SGHVS, CDR2 FNYEAQ. Time point: patch test 2, 6 weeks after DPC sensitization. As to treatment: therapeutic diphenylcyclopropenone sensitization with weekly scalp DPC. This clonotype has ten or more counts. Sequenced here: whole blood, sampled in connection with sensitization to the hapten diphenylcyclopropenone (DPC). The clonotype comes from a woman aged 25 to 45 with alopecia areata. Some clones in this sample may be carry-over from other donors' samples. V usage is TRBV7-6 and J usage is TRBJ2-7; 12 nucleotides match TRBD1. The CDR3 DNA sequence: TGTGCCAGCAGCCTCTACCCCGGGACAGGGGGCACTGTCCCCTCCTACGAGCAGTACTTC. It codes for CASSLYPGTGGTVPSYEQYF.